The rows below give T cell receptor beta chains drawn from one sample of a study of control samples from healthy donors and cancer patients. The protocol was immunoSEQ multiplex PCR, while the TCRdb copy is restricted to in-frame clones and leaves out a portion. The sample lists around 140,000 clones, 90% to 95% occurring once. The sequenced sample consisted of blood. The receptors here all came from a man aged 40-49 years in good health. CDR3s include the opening cysteine and the closing phenylalanine or tryptophan. D genes are given only for firm matches.

j_call d_call v_call cdr3_nt cdr3_aa
TRBJ1-5 NA TRBV28 TGTGCCACCACCCCCCCCGGAATTAGCAATCAGCCCCAGCATTTT CATTPPGISNQPQHF
TRBJ2-1 NA TRBV4-3 TGCGCCAGCAGCCGCCTTCAGGGGGGCTCCTACAATGAGCAGTTCTTC CASSRLQGGSYNEQFF
TRBJ2-1 NA TRBV9 TGTGCCAGCAGCGCCCCAGGTGGGGACACCGTATACAATGAGCAGTTCTTC CASSAPGGDTVYNEQFF
TRBJ2-3 TRBD2 TRBV28 TGTGCCAGCAGCATTTCCGGACTAGCGGGAGGGCCAGATACGCAGTATTTT CASSISGLAGGPDTQYF
TRBJ1-1 TRBD1 TRBV19 TGTGCCAGTCAAAGAGGACAGGGCCGACCTGAAGCTTTCTTT CASQRGQGRPEAFF
TRBJ1-2 TRBD1 TRBV4-1 TGCGCCAGCAGCCAAGCAACCGGGACAGAACACCTTGGCTACACCTTC CASSQATGTEHLGYTF
TRBJ1-4 NA TRBV2 TGTGCCTCGTGTAGCCAGGCTAATGAAAAACTGTTTTTT CASCSQANEKLFF
TRBJ1-1 NA TRBV27 TGTGCCAGCAGTTTCCACCCCGCCGGCAGTGCGAACACTGAAGCTTTCTTT CASSFHPAGSANTEAFF
TRBJ1-1 NA TRBV2 TGTGCCAGCAGTGTAACGGGGGCTGAAGCTTTCTTT CASSVTGAEAFF
TRBJ1-1 NA TRBV7-9 TGTGCCAGCAGCCTCCCACGGGGCAGGGGGAACACTGAAGCTTTCTTT CASSLPRGRGNTEAFF